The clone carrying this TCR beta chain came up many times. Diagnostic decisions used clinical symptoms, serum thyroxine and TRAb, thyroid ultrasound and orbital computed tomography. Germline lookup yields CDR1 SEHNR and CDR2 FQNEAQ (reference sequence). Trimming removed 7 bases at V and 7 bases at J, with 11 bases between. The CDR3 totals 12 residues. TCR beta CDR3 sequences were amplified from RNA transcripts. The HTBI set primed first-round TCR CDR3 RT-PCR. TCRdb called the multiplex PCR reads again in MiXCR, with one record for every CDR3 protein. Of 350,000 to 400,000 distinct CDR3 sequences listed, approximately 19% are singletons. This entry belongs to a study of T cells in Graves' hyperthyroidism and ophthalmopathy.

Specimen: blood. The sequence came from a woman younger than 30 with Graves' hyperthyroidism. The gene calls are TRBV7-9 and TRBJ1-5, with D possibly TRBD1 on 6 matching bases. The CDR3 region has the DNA TGTGCCAGCACCTCCGGGGGCCAGCCCCAGCATTTT. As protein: CASTSGGQPQHF.